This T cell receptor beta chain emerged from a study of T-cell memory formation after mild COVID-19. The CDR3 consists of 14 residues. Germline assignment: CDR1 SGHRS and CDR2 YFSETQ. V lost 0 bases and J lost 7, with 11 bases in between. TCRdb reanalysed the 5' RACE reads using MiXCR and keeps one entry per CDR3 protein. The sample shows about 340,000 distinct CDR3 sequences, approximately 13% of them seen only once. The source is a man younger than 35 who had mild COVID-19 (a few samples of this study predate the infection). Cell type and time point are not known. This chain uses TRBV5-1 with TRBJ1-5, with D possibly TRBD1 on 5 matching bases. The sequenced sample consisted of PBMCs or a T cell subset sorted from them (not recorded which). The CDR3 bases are TGCGCCAGCAGCTTGGGTCAGGGTAGCCAGCCCCAGCATTTT. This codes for CASSLGQGSQPQHF.